Following are 26 T cell receptor beta chains from one sample sequenced in a study of post-analysis software for immune sequencing data. Study-wide findings and caveats: TRBV segments more frequent in patients than in controls numbered several and included TRBV5-6, TRBV5-1 and TRBV20-1.

Presence of unique molecular identifiers characterized the TCR beta cDNA libraries. TCRdb re-analysed the PCR reads in MiXCR, keeping a single row per CDR3 protein. Of hundreds of thousands of distinct CDR3 sequences listed, around 60% are singletons. These receptors lack a known antigen. The sequenced sample was blood. The receptors derive from a girl aged 2 to 10 with multiple sclerosis.

This clonotype has only a few counts. A read error may produce the germline difference seen at one junction end. CDR3 in DNA: TGCAGTGCTAGAGATCTAGGAAGCACAGACACGCAGTATTTT. Translated, it gives CSARDLGSTDTQYF. V usage is TRBV20-1 and J usage is TRBJ2-3; D gene unclear. Germline loops: CDR1 DFQATT, CDR2 SNEGSKA (reference sequence). This CDR3 region has 14 residues.

J is TRBJ1-1 and V is TRBV5-4, with unresolved D. Germline V CDR1 and CDR2: SGHNT, YYREEE (reference sequence). The CDR3 covers 11 residues. V was clipped by 5 bases and J by 7 bases, with 9 bases between them. The CDR3: CASSAANEAFF. The DNA for the CDR3 is TGTGCCAGCAGTGCGGCAAATGAAGCTTTCTTT.

The V gene is TRBV9, the J gene TRBJ1-6; no clear D. The CDR3 has 13 residues. In germline, CDR1 is SGDLS, CDR2 YYNGEE. V dropped 0 bases and J dropped 10 bases, with 8 bases sitting between them. The CDR3 bases are TGTGCCAGCAGCGTAGTAGGAGGATCACCCCTCCACTTT. Protein: CASSVVGGSPLHF.

This clonotype was seen a handful of times. This sequence joins TRBV10-3 and TRBJ1-2, with D possibly being TRBD1 (5 bases). The CDR3 is 13 residues long. Germline V gene data show CDR1 as ENHRY and CDR2 as SYGVKD. Trimming cost V 6 bases and J 1 base, with 9 bases left between them. CDR3 sequence reads: CAISQGSNYGYTF. As DNA, the CDR3 is TGTGCCATCAGCCAGGGCAGTAACTATGGCTACACCTTC.

CDR3 amino acids: CASSPWTAGRGEQYF. The CDR3 nucleotides read TGTGCCAGCAGTCCATGGACAGCCGGACGGGGCGAGCAGTACTTC. The chain links TRBV12-3 or TRBV12-4 to TRBJ2-7, with a possible D match to TRBD1 (6 bases). This CDR3 is built from 15 residues. The V and J ends lost 5 bases and 6 bases respectively, with 20 bases between them.

The CDR3: CASSPDGLYEQYF. The DNA for the CDR3 is TGTGCCAGCAGCCCCGACGGCCTCTACGAGCAGTACTTC. This rearrangement joins TRBV5-6 to TRBJ2-7; no reliable D call. Germline V gene data show CDR1 as SGHDT and CDR2 as YYEEEE. The ends were cut back, 4 bases at V and 3 bases at J, with 11 bases in the middle. This CDR3 region has 13 residues.

The chain links TRBV3-1 to TRBJ2-1, with TRBD2 matching 14 bases. The CDR3 extends over 17 amino acids. The V segment lost 1 base and the J segment 4 bases; nucleotides outside the gene matches: 3. From germline, CDR1 is LGHDT and CDR2 YNNKEL (reference sequence). This CDR3 is CASSQGWTSGGYNEQFF. The CDR3, as DNA: TGTGCCAGCAGCCAAGGGTGGACTAGCGGGGGGTACAATGAGCAGTTCTTC.

The chain combines TRBV6-6 with TRBJ2-5; tentative D call: TRBD2 (6 bases). TRBJ2-7 matches the DNA end more closely, so the J call is doubtful. The CDR3 spans 13 residues. In germline, CDR1 is MNHNY, CDR2 SVGAGI (reference sequence). CDR3 sequence: CASSAGGPSEQYF. Here the CDR3 DNA reads TGTGCCAGCAGCGCCGGAGGGCCCAGCGAGCAGTACTTC.

This clonotype was seen a handful of times. V and J are TRBV9 and TRBJ2-6, with D hard to call. The length of the CDR3 is 17 residues. Deletions cut 2 bases from V and 2 bases from J, with 14 bases between. Germline V gene sequence: CDR1 SGDLS, CDR2 YYNGEE. The CDR3 loop is CASSVSTKPPGANVLTF. As DNA, the CDR3 is TGTGCCAGCAGCGTTAGTACCAAACCCCCTGGGGCCAACGTCCTGACTTTC.

This clonotype has only a few counts. The chain links TRBV29-1 to TRBJ2-4; D could derive from TRBD1 or TRBD2 (6 bases each). Matching the DNA end better, TRBJ2-7 makes the J call doubtful. CDR3 length: 15 amino acids. Germline CDR1 and CDR2: SQVTM and ANQGSEA. The CDR3 loop is CSVESSRGARTEQYF. As DNA, the CDR3 is TGCAGCGTTGAGTCTAGTAGGGGGGCGCGTACCGAGCAGTACTTC.

This clonotype was counted between two and nine times. This rearrangement joins TRBV10-1 to TRBJ1-1, with D possibly TRBD1 on 6 matching bases. Germline assignment: CDR1 WNHNN and CDR2 SYGVQD (reference sequence). Trimming removed 3 bases at V and 3 bases at J, with 11 bases between. The length of the CDR3 is 14 residues. The DNA of the CDR3 is TGCGCCAGCAGTGACGGGACACCCTACACTGAAGCTTTCTTT. It is translated as CASSDGTPYTEAFF.

The J gene is TRBJ1-2, the V gene TRBV20-1; D is perhaps TRBD1 (6 bases). The CDR3 sequence is 14 residues long. Germline values: CDR1 DFQATT, CDR2 SNEGSKA (reference sequence). V lost 3 bases to trimming and J lost 3 bases, with 14 bases between them. Here the CDR3 reads CSASSQGMDYGYTF. CDR3 coding DNA: TGCAGTGCTAGTAGTCAGGGGATGGACTATGGCTACACCTTC.

The chain has TRBV6-1 and TRBJ1-5; tentatively, D is TRBD1 (6 bases). Germline V lookup: CDR1 MNHNS, CDR2 SASEGT. The V gene lost 2 bases and the J gene lost 7 bases, with 9 bases spanning the gap. The CDR3 length is 13 residues. In DNA form, the CDR3 reads TGTGCCAGCAGTGAAATGAGGGGGCAGCCCCAGCATTTT. Its translation: CASSEMRGQPQHF.

The chain recombines TRBV5-1 with TRBJ2-3; D gene ambiguous. Trimming shortened V by 0 bases and J by 0 bases, and 8 bases separated the two germline ends. The CDR3 extends over 15 amino acids. Germline-derived CDR1 and CDR2 are SGHRS and YFSETQ. CDR3 in amino acids: CASSLGEDSTDTQYF. The CDR3 DNA reads TGCGCCAGCAGCTTGGGAGAGGACAGCACAGATACGCAGTATTTT.

The chain is built from TRBV20-1 and TRBJ2-1; TRBD2 aligns across 7 bases. V lost 6 bases, J lost 3 bases, and 11 bases stayed unmatched. This CDR3 comprises 15 residues. CDR1 DFQATT and CDR2 SNEGSKA come from the germline V gene (reference sequence). CDR3 DNA: TGCAGTGCCGGGCCAGGGAGCGGGAACTACAATGAGCAGTTCTTC. Amino acids: CSAGPGSGNYNEQFF.

This sequence joins TRBV7-8 and TRBJ2-1, with 12 bases aligning to TRBD2. The V and J ends lost 4 bases and 15 bases, in that order; junction bases with no gene match: 13. The CDR3 contains 15 residues. CDR1 is SGHVS and CDR2 is FQNEAQ in the germline V gene. CDR3 bases: TGTGCCAGCAGCTCCCTGACTAGCGGGGGAACTCCTGGGTTCTTC. Protein product: CASSSLTSGGTPGFF.

V usage is TRBV7-9 and J usage is TRBJ2-7; D not certain. The CDR3 contains 16 residues. Trimming cost V 6 bases and J 2 bases, with 20 bases left between them. Germline V lookup: CDR1 SEHNR, CDR2 FQNEAQ (reference sequence). For the CDR3, the DNA is TGTGCCAGCAGGCCCCAGGCAGGTTTTAGTCCCTACGAGCAGTACTTC. Its protein product is CASRPQAGFSPYEQYF.

This clonotype has more than one count but fewer than ten. The gene calls are TRBV2 and TRBJ1-6; D is unresolved. V shed 4 bases and J shed 6 bases, with 7 bases lying between them. Germline V gives CDR1 SNHLY, CDR2 FYNNEI. This CDR3 is 13 amino acids long. CDR3 in DNA: TGTGCCAGCAGTGTAGGTGGTAATTCACCCCTCCACTTT. It yields the protein CASSVGGNSPLHF. Supplemented by reference TRBV2 and TRBJ1-6, the full variable domain reads EPEVTQTPSHQVTQMGQEVILRCVPISNHLYFYWYRQILGQKVEFLVSFYNNEISEKSEIFDDQFSVERPDGSNFTLKIRSTKLEDSAMYFCASSVGGNSPLHFGNGTRLTVT.

The gene calls are TRBV7-2 and TRBJ2-5; D not resolved. The CDR3 totals 16 residues. Trimming took 6 bases from V and 1 from J, leaving 18 bases between them. Germline V gene sequence: CDR1 SGHTA, CDR2 FQGNSA. Here the CDR3 DNA reads TGTGCCAGCAGACTTAAGCGAGAAGTGGGCCAAGAGACCCAGTACTTC. Translation gives CASRLKREVGQETQYF. Full variable domain (rest looked up from reference TRBV7-2 and TRBJ2-5): GAGVSQSPSNKVTEKGKDVELRCDPISGHTALYWYRQSLGQGLEFLIYFQGNSAPDKSGLPSDRFSAERTGGSVSTLTIQRTQQEDSAVYLCASRLKREVGQETQYFGPGTRLLVL.

This chain uses TRBV5-4 with TRBJ2-3; D possibly corresponds to TRBD1 (5 bases). The CDR3 is 13 amino acids. Germline values: CDR1 SGHNT, CDR2 YYREEE (reference sequence). Between the trimmed V and J ends, which lost 1 base and 3 bases, there was a span of 6 bases. This CDR3 reads CASSLYRTDTQYF. The CDR3 region has the DNA TGTGCCAGCAGCTTGTACAGGACAGATACGCAGTATTTT.

The chain uses TRBV14 and TRBJ2-5, with 10 bases identical to TRBD2. The DNA end is a closer match to TRBJ2-7, so the J assignment may be wrong. CDR1 is SGHDN and CDR2 is FVKESK in the germline V gene. CDR3 length: 15 residues. CDR3 amino acids: CASSQVASGRSEQYF. CDR3 DNA sequence: TGTGCCAGCAGCCAAGTCGCTAGCGGGAGATCCGAGCAGTACTTC.

The chain has TRBV2 and TRBJ2-1; a possible D gene is TRBD2 (5 bases). This CDR3 comprises 14 residues. Trimming cost V 2 bases and J 1 base, with 6 bases left between them. CDR1 and CDR2 (germline): SNHLY, FYNNEI. CDR3 sequence (DNA): TGTGCCAGCAGTGAACTAGCTTCCTACAATGAGCAGTTCTTC. It encodes CASSELASYNEQFF. The full variable domain, completed using reference TRBV2 and TRBJ2-1, is EPEVTQTPSHQVTQMGQEVILRCVPISNHLYFYWYRQILGQKVEFLVSFYNNEISEKSEIFDDQFSVERPDGSNFTLKIRSTKLEDSAMYFCASSELASYNEQFFGPGTRLTVL.

V and J are TRBV7-9 and TRBJ2-4, with 7 bases lining up with TRBD1. The junction had 9 bases not matched to a gene; V was cut back by 0 bases and J by 1 base. CDR1 is SEHNR, CDR2 FQNEAQ, per germline (reference sequence). The CDR3 contains 18 residues. CDR3 DNA sequence: TGTGCCAGCAGCTTAGCCCGACCCTTGGACAGGGCCAAAAACATTCAGTACTTC. Amino acids: CASSLARPLDRAKNIQYF.

The CDR3 protein is CAISEEDSNQPQHF. In nucleotides, the CDR3 is TGTGCCATCAGTGAGGAGGATAGCAATCAGCCCCAGCATTTT. V gene TRBV10-3 combines with J gene TRBJ1-5, with D unresolved. Germline lookup yields CDR1 ENHRY and CDR2 SYGVKD. The CDR3 is made up of 14 amino acids. V lost 2 bases and J lost 0, with 5 bases in between.

To note about this clonotype: At one of its ends the junction is not consistent with the germline gene, which may arise from a read error. The chain has TRBV20-1 and TRBJ1-1; D might be TRBD1 (5 bases). CDR1 is DFQATT and CDR2 is SNEGSKA in the germline V gene (reference sequence). CDR3 length: 14 residues. CDR3: CSAHIGTVNTVAFF. The CDR3 DNA sequence: TGCAGTGCTCACATCGGGACCGTGAACACTGTAGCTTTCTTT.

This clonotype was recorded once. The gene calls are TRBV7-3 and TRBJ2-3; the match to TRBD2 covers 8 bases. This CDR3 has 16 amino acids. V lost 2 bases, J lost 3 bases, and 7 bases stayed unmatched. Germline V CDR1 and CDR2: SGHTA, FQGTGA. The CDR3 nucleotides read TGTGCCAGCAGCTTAGGGATAAGCGGGAGTACAGATACGCAGTATTTT. It specifies CASSLGISGSTDTQYF. The variable domain in full, with the rest retrieved from reference TRBV7-3 and TRBJ2-3, is GAGVSQTPSNKVTEKGKYVELRCDPISGHTALYWYRQSLGQGPEFLIYFQGTGAADDSGLPNDRFFAVRPEGSVSTLKIQRTERGDSAVYLCASSLGISGSTDTQYFGPGTRLTVL.